The sequence of this TCR beta chain was determined in a study of blood T cells in healthy people across ages. Findings of the study overall: Strongly correlated with naive T cell percentage was TCR beta diversity.

Concerning this clonotype: Its antigen is as yet unknown.

Alongside a J-beta primer mix, a sample-barcoded 5' primer served in a second PCR lasting about 6 to 12 cycles. Via MiXCR, TCRdb re-called the 5' RACE reads, giving one row per CDR3 protein. The sample lists more than 900,000 distinct CDR3 sequences, under 30% occurring once. Trimming removed 8 bases from V and 4 bases from J, with 17 bases in between. This CDR3 spans 14 amino acids. Per germline, CDR1 MNHNS and CDR2 SASEGT. The sample also formed part of further work on T cells of mothers and their children.

Input material: blood. The receptor was derived from a girl aged 2 to 9 in good health. The chain joins TRBV6-1 to TRBJ1-1; D unresolved. The CDR3 nucleotides read TGTGCCAGCGGATTGCCGGACGGTGGCACTGAAGCTTTCTTT. Its protein is CASGLPDGGTEAFF.